A selection of T cell receptor beta chains follows, all from one sample in a study of cytomegalovirus exposure and HLA in healthy donors. Profiling relied on immunoSEQ multiplex PCR, and the TCRdb table lists in-frame clones only, not all of them. Of about 130,000 clones listed, around 83% were seen once; the top ten hold 2.7%. The sequencing sample was made of PBMCs. The receptors here all came from a man aged 45 to 65 in good health and CMV-seronegative. Each CDR3 is given with its conserved first and last residue. The D gene is left open where the match is weak. Not every row has a clone size; where given, it reads once, few, many or a size class.

V	J	D	size	DNA	CDR3
TRBV10-2	TRBJ2-3	NA	NA	TGCGCCAGCAGTGGGACAGAGACAGATACGCAGTATTTT	CASSGTETDTQYF
TRBV4-1	TRBJ2-1	TRBD2	once	TGCGCCAGCAGCCAGAATAGCGGGGCCTACAATGAGCAGTTCTTC	CASSQNSGAYNEQFF
TRBV5-8	TRBJ1-1	TRBD1	NA	TGTGCCAGCAGCTTGTTGTCAGGGGGCTGGGAAGCTTTCTTT	CASSLLSGGWEAFF
TRBV4-3	TRBJ2-1	NA	NA	TGCGCCAGCGGGCGGGCGGGGAGCTCCTACAATGAGCAGTTCTTC	CASGRAGSSYNEQFF
TRBV4-2	TRBJ2-3	TRBD1	NA	TGTGCCAGCAGCCAAGATGGGGACAGGGGATGGACAGATACGCAGTATTTT	CASSQDGDRGWTDTQYF
TRBV7-2	TRBJ2-3	NA	NA	TGTGCCAGCAGCTATTTCGGCGGGGAAAGCACAGATACGCAGTATTTT	CASSYFGGESTDTQYF
TRBV27	TRBJ2-3	NA	NA	TGTGCCAGCAGAGACGCCTCGCGGGGTGGGCCAGATACGCAGTATTTT	CASRDASRGGPDTQYF
TRBV7-8	TRBJ1-1	TRBD1	NA	TGTGCCAGCAGGAAGACAGGGGCTACTGCTTTCTTT	CASRKTGATAFF
TRBV7-9	TRBJ1-2	NA	NA	TGTGCCAGCAGGGAACTAGACAGGAACTATGGCTACACCTTC	CASRELDRNYGYTF
TRBV4-3	TRBJ1-2	NA	NA	TGCGCCAGCAGCCAAGAAATTCCGAGACATTTGGACTATGGCTACACCTTC	CASSQEIPRHLDYGYTF
TRBV28	TRBJ2-5	NA	NA	TGTGCCAGCAGGTTAGGGGGGTTGTACCAAGAGACCCAGTACTTC	CASRLGGLYQETQYF
TRBV30	TRBJ1-2	NA	NA	TGTGCCTGGAGTACTCTTCGACATAACTATGGCTACACCTTC	CAWSTLRHNYGYTF
TRBV4-1	TRBJ1-6	TRBD1	NA	TGCGCCAGCAGCCTAGGGACAGGGAATTCACCCCTCCACTTT	CASSLGTGNSPLHF
TRBV5-6	TRBJ2-1	TRBD2	NA	TGTGCCAGCAGCTTGAGAACTAGCGGCTCCTACAATGAGCAGTTCTTC	CASSLRTSGSYNEQFF
TRBV9	TRBJ2-7	NA	NA	TGTGCCAGCAGCGTAGGCCGCTACTCCTCCTACGAGCAGTACTTC	CASSVGRYSSYEQYF
TRBV5-4	TRBJ1-2	NA	NA	TGTGCCAGCAGCTTGGGGGGCTTGAACTATGGCTACACCTTC	CASSLGGLNYGYTF
TRBV2	TRBJ1-1	TRBD1	NA	TGTGCCAGCAGTGTACAGGGGATGAACACTGAAGCTTTCTTT	CASSVQGMNTEAFF
TRBV7-2	TRBJ2-1	NA	NA	TGTGCCAGCAGCTTAGGAACAGGTATGCCTAACAATGAGCAGTTCTTC	CASSLGTGMPNNEQFF
TRBV6-1	TRBJ2-3	TRBD2	NA	TGTGCCAGCAGTTTAAGCGGGGGGGGCACAGATACGCAGTATTTT	CASSLSGGGTDTQYF
TRBV6-6	TRBJ2-7	TRBD2	NA	TGTGCCAGCAGTCGGGGGGGGGAGTTAAGCTCCTACGAGCAGTACTTC	CASSRGGELSSYEQYF
TRBV27	TRBJ2-2	NA	NA	TGTGCCAGCAGTTTAGAGGTGCCGGTGAGCACCGGGGAGCTGTTTTTT	CASSLEVPVSTGELFF
TRBV6-4	TRBJ2-3	TRBD2	few	TGTGCCAGCAGTGAAGCGGGGTACCACACAGATACGCAGTATTTT	CASSEAGYHTDTQYF
TRBV6-1	TRBJ2-1	TRBD1	once	TGTGCCAGCATTCGGGACAGGGGCAGCTACAATGAGCAGTTCTTC	CASIRDRGSYNEQFF